This T cell receptor beta chain was retrieved from a study of tumor-infiltrating lymphocytes in primary liver carcinoma. Making TCR beta cDNA involved approximately 0.5 ug total RNA and a constant-region primer. Employing slightly modified ARM-PCR, three nested multiplex PCR rounds were run, and these gave rise to the TCR beta libraries. Each of the first two PCR rounds ran about 9 cycles with TRBV1-TRBV30 forward and C-beta reverse primers. MiXCR was run by TCRdb on the multiplex PCR reads, yielding one entry per CDR3 protein. The sample holds 60,000 to 90,000 distinct CDR3 sequences, roughly three quarters seen once. The CDR3 spans 14 residues. The germline V gene has CDR1 MNHNS and CDR2 SASEGT. Concerning this clonotype itself: The junction departs from germline at one end; a sequencing error may be responsible.

Unsorted bulk tissue, roughly 20-34 mg of it, served as the source for co-extraction of RNA and DNA. The rearrangement joins TRBV6-1 to TRBJ2-2; possible D gene TRBD1, 6 bases. The TCR comes from a man aged 35 to 55 with primary liver carcinoma and hepatitis B virus infection. The sequenced sample was liver tumor tissue from sampling region 4. Sample subset: tumor region T4, right-lateral pole. The CDR3 DNA is TGTGCCAGCACCGGAGAGGGGGACACCGGGGAACTGTTTTTT. Its protein is CASTGEGDTGELFF.